This T cell receptor beta chain was identified in a study of spatial heterogeneity in lung cancer (dated by TCRdb to about 2019). General notes on the study: Beta-chain transcripts were consistently detected in greater numbers than alpha-chain transcripts, which likely reflects a higher abundance of beta-chain transcripts. Both alpha and beta chains were TCR-sequenced in samples taken at surgery, namely 220 tumor regions, 62 to 70 matched nontumor lung samples and 56 PBMC samples. The study linked features of the TCR repertoire to counts of nonsynonymous mutations, which were determined by whole-exome sequencing of tumor tissue. In tumor regions, TCR transcript counts showed a strong correlation with a T cell transcriptional module score derived from matched bulk RNA-seq. In the raw uncorrected reads, each unique combination of TCR and UMI appeared on average more than ten times. In non-small cell lung cancer, the study made a quantitative comparison of TCR alpha and beta repertoires among multiple tumor regions, matched nontumor lung and blood.

This clonotype has ten or more counts. What antigen it recognizes has not been identified. No base quality values were provided; no much bigger clone lies one nucleotide off. Counted from cysteine to phenylalanine, this CDR3 has 17 amino acids. Kept here is only the CDR3 DNA, which spans 51 bases and is read in frame from base 1. For this chain, trimming is 5 bases at the V end and 2 bases at the J end, and the number of junction bases without a gene match is 9. CDR1 and CDR2 (SNHLY, FYNNEI) derive from the germline V gene. Per the publication, the time point label means: sample taken at primary tumor resection. Donors were around 71 patients with early-stage, untreated non-small cell lung cancer from the lung TRACERx cohort. For TCR sequencing, whole RNA was extracted from tumor and nontumor lung tissue, or from cryopreserved PBMC samples, and no cell sorting was done. Only patients with enough RNA available from two or more tumor regions were chosen for TCR sequencing. A lung pathologist reviewed the tumor and adjacent nontumor lung specimens before the specimens were selected.

What the work shows at the level of the full study, not this receptor alone: The tumor nonsynonymous mutation count correlated with the number of expanded intratumoral alpha and beta TCRs. The count of ubiquitous expanded TCRs correlated with the count of ubiquitous nonsynonymous mutations, and the count of regional expanded TCRs correlated with the count of regional nonsynonymous mutations. TCR-seq coverage of tumor T cells was estimated at only roughly 7.7% for alpha chains and around 14% for beta chains. Confirming at a functional level the hypothesis that regional TCRs recognize regional mutations was considered to require additional single-cell paired TCR alpha and beta sequencing.

The method behind the library was 5' RACE. Sequencing instrument: NextSeq 500. In the TCR library protocol, a unique molecular identifier was attached to each TCR cDNA molecule so that PCR and sequencing errors could be corrected. Under the source paper's analysis protocol: TCR identification, UMI-based error correction and CDR3 extraction were all carried out with Decombinator tools. TCRs above a frequency of 2 per 1,000, corresponding to the top 1% of the tumor frequency distribution, were defined as expanded. Expanded tumor TCRs were classed as regional if statistically deemed absent (corrected P<0.05) from at least one tumor region, otherwise ubiquitous. Rényi diversity was computed with the R vegan package after subsampling each repertoire 100 times to 5,000 TCRs. To build CDR3 similarity networks, amino acid triplet string-kernel similarity was used, and CDR3s were connected when their pairwise similarity was above 0.82. TCRdb took the public reads, trimmed them with fastp at Q25, ran MiXCR for clone calling and kept in-frame beta chains. For every CDR3 protein sequence, its rows merge into one entry that carries the most common genes and DNA. These V and J calls originate from TCRdb's pipeline instead of the authors' own analysis. Recorded for this sample are thousands of distinct CDR3 sequences; approximately 3.6% of them occurred a single time. The ten largest clones take up about 15% of the sample.

Sequencing was performed on lung tumor tissue, taken at surgery. The TCR was taken from a male donor with early-stage non-small cell lung cancer. This chain is built from TRBV2 and TRBJ2-3, and TRBD2 aligns with 11 junction nucleotides. DNA sequence: TGTGCCAGCAGTTGGCCGTTAGCGGGAGGGTCCACAGATACGCAGTATTTT. This codes for CASSWPLAGGSTDTQYF. The CDR3 plus the reference TRBV2 and TRBJ2-3 genes for the other parts give the full variable domain: EPEVTQTPSHQVTQMGQEVILRCVPISNHLYFYWYRQILGQKVEFLVSFYNNEISEKSEIFDDQFSVERPDGSNFTLKIRSTKLEDSAMYFCASSWPLAGGSTDTQYFGPGTRLTVL.